This T cell receptor beta chain appears in the sequencing data of a study of response to subunit inactivated influenza vaccine. TCRdb re-called the RT-PCR reads through MiXCR, storing one row per CDR3 protein. The table lists 430,000 or so distinct CDR3 sequences, 11% of them singletons. V lost 6 bases to trimming and J lost 5 bases; unmatched junction nucleotides: 8. Germline lookup yields CDR1 MDHEN and CDR2 SYDVKM. This CDR3 spans 15 amino acids. The TCR sequence derives from a man aged 50-59 years who received an inactivated influenza vaccine. The material was PBMCs from blood, obtained about 40 days after vaccination. This chain joins TRBV28 and TRBJ2-3; 10 bases map to TRBD2. CDR3 sequence reads: CASRVAGGFGDTQYF. CDR3 coding DNA: TGTGCCAGCAGGGTAGCGGGAGGTTTCGGAGATACGCAGTATTTT.